This T cell receptor (beta chain) was recorded in a study of T cells in localized non-small cell lung cancer. Study conclusions and caveats: Blood T cell density predicted longer survival; adjacent-lung clonality, shorter.

CDR1 and CDR2 from the germline V gene are MNHGY and SAAAGT. The V segment lost 0 bases and the J segment 8 bases; nucleotides outside the gene matches: 5. This CDR3 region has 14 residues. This clone counts as medium-sized. No antigen is known for it. Using immunoSEQ multiplex PCR, the repertoire was profiled, and TCRdb retains in-frame clones only, with some absent. The data show fewer than 5,000 clones, approximately 29% seen once. The chain employs TRBV6-8 and TRBJ1-2, with 8 bases lining up with TRBD1. The receptor was isolated from a man aged 40-75 years with stage III squamous cell lung carcinoma. Sequencing used lung tumor tissue, obtained before any cancer treatment. The CDR3 is CASSYSTGVDGYTF. CDR3 nucleotides: TGTGCCAGCAGTTACTCGACAGGGGTAGACGGCTACACCTTC.